These 27 T cell receptor beta chains came from one sample sequenced in a study of T cell repertoires in cytomegalovirus infection. TCRdb re-called the reads through MiXCR, storing one row per CDR3 protein. The sample gives 350,000 to 450,000 distinct CDR3 sequences, approximately 18% of which show up once; around 8.6% is in the top ten. Sequenced input: PBMCs. The receptors shown here come from a human donor in good health (CMV status not recorded). Some clones in this sample may be carry-over from other donors' samples.

This chain connects TRBV6-6 to TRBJ2-6; D remains ambiguous. V lost 2 bases, J lost 0 bases, and 8 bases lay in between. The CDR3 consists of 16 residues. From germline, CDR1 is MNHNY and CDR2 SVGAGI (reference sequence). CDR3 loop: CASSYARGSGANVLTF. CDR3 DNA: TGTGCCAGCAGTTACGCGAGAGGCTCTGGGGCCAACGTCCTGACTTTC.

The chain couples TRBV20-1 to TRBJ2-3, with TRBD2 matching over 7 bases. The germline V gene has CDR1 DFQATT and CDR2 SNEGSKA (reference sequence). The CDR3 is made up of 14 amino acids. Trimming cost V 6 bases and J 6 bases; bases outside gene matches: 12. The CDR3 protein is CSASWAFGGDTQYF. CDR3 nucleotides: TGCAGTGCGAGTTGGGCATTCGGGGGGGATACGCAGTATTTT.

V gene TRBV6-7 combines with J gene TRBJ1-1; D unresolved. TRBV6-7 is an open reading frame, and its role is uncertain. The length of the CDR3 is 14 residues. Between the trimmed V and J ends, which lost 6 bases and 8 bases, there was a span of 19 bases. CDR3 coding DNA: TGTGCCAGCAGCCAGAAACGACCGTGTCCAGAAGCTTTCTTT. It translates to CASSQKRPCPEAFF.

The chain joins TRBV2 to TRBJ1-1; D remains ambiguous. CDR3 length: 15 amino acids. The germline V gene encodes CDR1 SNHLY and CDR2 FYNNEI. V was trimmed by 0 bases and J by 8 bases, leaving 16 bases between them. The CDR3 loop is CASSEAPQDGQEAFF. CDR3 nucleotides: TGTGCCAGCAGTGAAGCGCCCCAGGACGGTCAGGAAGCTTTCTTT.

The gene calls are TRBV6-2 or TRBV6-3 and TRBJ2-3, with D perhaps TRBD1 or TRBD2 (5 bases each). CDR3 length: 13 residues. V was trimmed by 5 bases and J by 9 bases, leaving 15 bases between them. The germline gives CDR1 MNHEY, CDR2 SVGEGT. The CDR3 bases are TGTGCCAGCAGTACCGGGACCCCTGTGACGCAGTATTTT. This gives the protein CASSTGTPVTQYF.

This clonotype has a count of ten or more. This chain links TRBV11-1 with TRBJ2-5; the match to TRBD2 covers 7 bases. The J segment lost 3 bases and the V segment lost 6 bases, leaving 10 bases of the junction unmatched. Germline assignment: CDR1 SGHAT and CDR2 FQDESV (reference sequence). The CDR3 extends over 15 amino acids. In nucleotides, the CDR3 is TGTGCCAGCAGTCCAACCGGGAGGACCGAAGAGACCCAGTACTTC. It yields the protein CASSPTGRTEETQYF. Full variable domain (outside the CDR3, taken from reference TRBV11-1 and TRBJ2-5): EAEVAQSPRYKITEKSQAVAFWCDPISGHATLYWYRQILGQGPELLVQFQDESVVDDSQLPKDRFSAERLKGVDSTLKIQPAELGDSAMYLCASSPTGRTEETQYFGPGTRLLVL.

This clonotype was counted between two and nine times. The rearrangement joins TRBV2 to TRBJ2-5, with a possible D match to TRBD2 (5 bases). Trimming removed 4 bases at V and 5 bases at J, with 11 bases between. This CDR3 contains 13 residues. Germline V gene lookup returns CDR1 SNHLY and CDR2 FYNNEI. The CDR3 sequence: CASSGTEAETQYF. The CDR3 region has the DNA TGTGCCAGCAGTGGGACGGAGGCTGAGACCCAGTACTTC. The full variable domain, its missing parts supplied by reference TRBV2 and TRBJ2-5, is EPEVTQTPSHQVTQMGQEVILRCVPISNHLYFYWYRQILGQKVEFLVSFYNNEISEKSEIFDDQFSVERPDGSNFTLKIRSTKLEDSAMYFCASSGTEAETQYFGPGTRLLVL.

At least ten counts were recorded for this clonotype. This rearrangement joins TRBV24-1 to TRBJ2-2, with D hard to call. The CDR3 extends over 15 amino acids. V shed 1 base and J shed 7 bases, with 12 bases lying between them. From germline, CDR1 is KGHDR and CDR2 SFDVKD. CDR3 region: CATSDFTGDGGELFF. CDR3 in DNA: TGTGCCACCAGTGATTTTACGGGCGACGGCGGGGAGCTGTTTTTT.

This clonotype was observed many times. The rearrangement uses TRBV4-2 and TRBJ1-1; maybe TRBD1 (5 bases). The germline V gene encodes CDR1 LGHNA and CDR2 YNFKEQ. The V and J ends lost 1 base and 0 bases respectively, with 9 bases between them. This CDR3 region has 15 residues. Written as DNA, the CDR3 is TGTGCCAGCAGCCAAGCGGGGGAAATGAACACTGAAGCTTTCTTT. Its protein product is CASSQAGEMNTEAFF.

This clonotype has ten or more counts. The V call is TRBV12-3 or TRBV12-4, the J call TRBJ1-2; 7 nucleotides line up with TRBD1. The junction had 3 bases not matched to a gene; V was cut back by 6 bases and J by 5 bases. The CDR3 consists of 12 residues. The CDR3 nucleotides are TGTGCCAGCAGCCGGGACAGATATGGCTACACCTTC. Its translation is CASSRDRYGYTF.

This clonotype was found many times. V gene TRBV27 combines with J gene TRBJ2-1; D is undetermined. Germline CDR1 reads MNHEY; CDR2 reads SMNVEV (reference sequence). The length of the CDR3 is 11 residues. Trimming shortened V by 2 bases and J by 7 bases, and 3 bases separated the two germline ends. The CDR3 DNA is TGTGCCAGCAGTTTAAAGAATGAGCAGTTCTTC. This sequence encodes CASSLKNEQFF.

This clonotype turned up a few times. The chain joins TRBV19 to TRBJ1-5; no firm D call. V was cut by 2 bases and J by 3 bases, with 14 bases left in between. The CDR3 contains 16 residues. Germline-derived CDR1 and CDR2 are LNHDA and SQIVND (reference sequence). The CDR3 here is CASSIHGGTYNQPQHF. DNA for the CDR3: TGTGCCAGTAGTATACACGGAGGCACCTACAATCAGCCCCAGCATTTT.

This clonotype was seen repeatedly, ten times or more. This chain joins TRBV7-6 and TRBJ2-1; D might be TRBD1 or TRBD2, each matching 5 bases. V lost 2 bases, J lost 8 bases, and 19 bases lay in between. The CDR3 length is 16 residues. Germline lookup yields CDR1 SGHVS and CDR2 FNYEAQ. CDR3 in DNA: TGTGCCAGCAGCTTACTTCTTCGGGGCGCGGCCGATGAGCAGTTCTTC. Its translation: CASSLLLRGAADEQFF.

This clonotype was counted a few times. V and J are TRBV14 and TRBJ2-5; D remains unclear. Trimming removed 4 bases from V and 1 base from J, with 16 bases in between. Germline CDR1 and CDR2: SGHDN and FVKESK. CDR3 length: 16 residues. The CDR3 bases are TGTGCCAGCAGCCGACGGGTTAACGAGCCCCAAGAGACCCAGTACTTC. As protein: CASSRRVNEPQETQYF.

V usage is TRBV7-2 and J usage is TRBJ2-2; D call uncertain. Germline V gene lookup returns CDR1 SGHTA and CDR2 FQGNSA. Trimming removed 6 bases at V and 8 bases at J, with 13 bases between. The CDR3 has 13 residues. The CDR3 here is CASSRAVGGELFF. Here the CDR3 DNA reads TGTGCCAGCAGTCGCGCTGTCGGAGGGGAGCTGTTTTTT.

With regard to this clonotype: The CDR3 end shows no conserved phenylalanine or tryptophan, and so a read error is likely. No DNA is shown, since the ends of the CDR3 on it are uncertain; the CDR3 is the one TCRdb lists. This sequence joins TRBV7-2 and TRBJ2-1. From germline, CDR1 is SGHTA and CDR2 FQGNSA. The CDR3 is made up of 12 amino acids, end residues included. Here the CDR3 reads CASSRVRREQLL.

This clonotype showed up just a few times. The CDR3 bases are TGTGCCAGCAGCCAATACAGTAACTATGGCTACACCTTC. Translating it yields CASSQYSNYGYTF. This chain joins TRBV14 and TRBJ1-2; D gene ambiguous. CDR3 length: 13 residues. V lost 2 bases to trimming and J lost 1 base, with 5 bases between them. The V gene's germline CDR1 is SGHDN and CDR2 FVKESK.

The chain recombines TRBV5-4 with TRBJ2-7; TRBD1 aligns across 7 bases. Trimming cost V 3 bases and J 2 bases; bases outside gene matches: 5. The CDR3 runs to 14 residues. Per germline, CDR1 SGHNT and CDR2 YYREEE (reference sequence). The CDR3 region is CASSSGQNAYEQYF. CDR3 DNA sequence: TGTGCCAGCAGCTCGGGACAGAATGCCTACGAGCAGTACTTC.

This clonotype was counted a few times. V and J are TRBV5-8 and TRBJ2-1, with D possibly matching TRBD1 (6 bases). The length of the CDR3 is 18 residues. Germline loops: CDR1 SGHTS, CDR2 YDEGEE. V was cut by 2 bases and J by 4 bases, with 22 bases left in between. The CDR3 here is CASSFLLRVRGGYNEQFF. The DNA of the CDR3 is TGTGCCAGCAGCTTCCTCCTACGGGTCAGGGGTGGATACAATGAGCAGTTCTTC.

This clonotype was detected only a few times. The chain links TRBV27 to TRBJ2-5, with D unresolved. The CDR3 runs 15 residues. V shed 5 bases and J shed 2 bases, with 15 bases lying between them. In germline, CDR1 is MNHEY, CDR2 SMNVEV (reference sequence). The DNA of the CDR3 is TGTGCCAGCAGTGCCTCAGCCGGTGTTCAAGAGACCCAGTACTTC. Protein product: CASSASAGVQETQYF.

This clonotype was found many times. The chain carries TRBV7-6 and TRBJ1-1, with unresolved D. V lost 5 bases to trimming and J lost 8 bases, with 12 bases between them. Germline values: CDR1 SGHVS, CDR2 FNYEAQ. This CDR3 comprises 12 residues. The CDR3 coding sequence is TGTGCCAGCAGCCGGGTGGGGAAGGAAGCTTTCTTT. Translating it yields CASSRVGKEAFF.

This clonotype has a count of ten or more. The rearrangement links TRBV7-2 to TRBJ2-3, with D unclear. The CDR3 runs to 15 residues. V was clipped by 4 bases and J by 3 bases, with 14 bases between them. CDR1 is SGHTA and CDR2 is FQGNSA in the germline V gene. The CDR3 protein is CASSSPSGFTDTQYF. The CDR3 nucleotides read TGTGCCAGCAGCTCACCCTCCGGGTTTACAGATACGCAGTATTTT.

The rearrangement joins TRBV11-2 to TRBJ1-1, with TRBD1 matching over 10 bases. The CDR3 covers 16 residues. Germline-derived CDR1 and CDR2 are SGHAT and FQNNGV. J was trimmed by 5 bases and V by 1 base; bases with no gene match: 7. The CDR3, as DNA: TGTGCCAGCAGCTTAGGGGGACAGGGGTTCCGAACTGAAGCTTTCTTT. Protein sequence: CASSLGGQGFRTEAFF.

Many counts were recorded for this clonotype. This chain connects TRBV7-7 to TRBJ2-1; the match to TRBD1 covers 11 bases. Per germline, CDR1 SSHAT and CDR2 FNYEAQ (reference sequence). The CDR3 sequence is 15 residues long. After removal of 3 bases from V and 4 bases from J, the junction contained 2 bases not matched to a gene. The CDR3 DNA reads as TGTGCCAGCAGCTTCGGACAGGGGGCTTACAATGAGCAGTTCTTC. The encoded protein is CASSFGQGAYNEQFF.

The CDR3 spells CASSFSGRPYNEQFF. The CDR3 DNA sequence: TGCGCCAGCAGCTTTAGCGGGAGGCCCTACAATGAGCAGTTCTTC. The chain is built from TRBV5-1 and TRBJ2-1; 10 nucleotides agree with TRBD2. Germline CDR1 reads SGHRS; CDR2 reads YFSETQ. V was clipped by 2 bases and J by 2 bases; unmatched bases: 1. This CDR3 has 15 residues.

This clonotype occurred many times. V and J are TRBV6-2 or TRBV6-3 and TRBJ1-2; D is undetermined. V was shortened by 1 base and J by 3 bases, with 6 bases between the two germline ends. The CDR3 has 13 amino acids. In germline, CDR1 is MNHEY, CDR2 SVGEGT. CDR3 residues: CASSYLGDYGYTF. Here the CDR3 DNA reads TGTGCCAGCAGTTACTTGGGAGACTATGGCTACACCTTC.

This clonotype has a count of ten or more. The chain uses TRBV27 and TRBJ2-3, with D perhaps TRBD1 (7 bases). From germline, CDR1 is MNHEY and CDR2 SMNVEV (reference sequence). There are 15 residues in the CDR3. The germline V and J ends were trimmed by 5 bases and 8 bases, with 20 bases remaining between them. This CDR3 is CASSAAGGSPLTQYF. For the CDR3, the DNA is TGTGCCAGCAGTGCGGCAGGGGGGAGCCCTCTTACGCAGTATTTT.